The 15 T cell receptor beta chains presented below share a single source sample, sequenced in a study of naive and memory T cell subsets. The beta constant-region primer was an equimolar mix of two oligonucleotides covering TRBC1 and TRBC2. Nested alpha and beta constant-region primers with the SP2 primer drove four PCR rounds on ligated cDNA. From the UMI-ligation and nested PCR reads, TCRdb called clonotypes with MiXCR, one entry per CDR3 protein. The sample includes 30,000 to 40,000 distinct CDR3 sequences, approximately 17% of them seen just once. Sequences were obtained from effector memory CD4+ T cells from blood. The subset here: effector memory, CD45RA- CD27-. The receptors derive from a human donor in good health.

This clonotype was seen at least ten times. The chain is built from TRBV2 and TRBJ2-5; maybe TRBD1 (6 bases). The CDR3 totals 13 residues. V lost 9 bases, J lost 1 base, and 12 bases lay in between. Germline assignment: CDR1 SNHLY and CDR2 FYNNEI. DNA for the CDR3: TGTGCCAGTAAACAGGGTCGCCAAGAGACCCAGTACTTC. Protein product: CASKQGRQETQYF.

The rearrangement links TRBV5-6 to TRBJ2-2; D not certain. The germline V gene encodes CDR1 SGHDT and CDR2 YYEEEE. Trimming removed 4 bases from V and 1 base from J, with 17 bases in between. This CDR3 spans 17 amino acids. CDR3 sequence reads: CASSERVLRRNTGELFF. CDR3 DNA sequence: TGTGCCAGCAGCGAGAGAGTCCTCAGGCGGAACACCGGGGAGCTGTTTTTT. The complete variable domain, with remaining parts taken from reference TRBV5-6 and TRBJ2-2, reads DAGVTQSPTHLIKTRGQQVTLRCSPKSGHDTVSWYQQALGQGPQFIFQYYEEEERQRGNFPDRFSGHQFPNYSSELNVNALLLGDSALYLCASSERVLRRNTGELFFGEGSRLTVL.

The chain joins TRBV7-9 to TRBJ2-1, with 8 bases lining up with TRBD2. V lost 5 bases, J lost 5 bases, and 14 bases stayed unmatched. Germline loops: CDR1 SEHNR, CDR2 FQNEAQ (reference sequence). This CDR3 is built from 17 residues. The CDR3 nucleotides are TGTGCCAGCAGCCGGACGCCAGCGGGAGCTCCCCACAATGAGCAGTTCTTC. Encoded protein: CASSRTPAGAPHNEQFF.

This clonotype was picked up a small number of times. V gene TRBV6-2 or TRBV6-3 combines with J gene TRBJ2-1; D is perhaps TRBD1 (5 bases). Germline CDR1 MNHEY, CDR2 SVGEGT. V was trimmed by 8 bases and J by 10 bases, leaving 21 bases between them. The CDR3 has 14 residues. The CDR3 sequence is CASGISTPRGEQFF. In DNA, the CDR3 is TGTGCCAGCGGTATTTCTACCCCAAGGGGAGAGCAGTTCTTC.

V usage is TRBV20-1 and J usage is TRBJ2-5, with D possibly TRBD1 on 6 matching bases. V shed 5 bases and J shed 4 bases, with 23 bases lying between them. CDR1 is DFQATT, CDR2 SNEGSKA, per germline (reference sequence). CDR3 length: 16 residues. This CDR3 reads CSAPDSFQGFTETQYF. The CDR3 region has the DNA TGCAGTGCTCCGGACAGTTTTCAAGGTTTTACAGAGACCCAGTACTTC.

This clonotype came up once. The chain recombines TRBV12-3 or TRBV12-4 with TRBJ2-3, with D possibly TRBD1 on 5 matching bases. The V end was cut by 6 bases, the J end by 3 bases, with 7 bases between. The CDR3 has 12 amino acids. CDR3 nucleotides: TGTGCCAGCAGCCAGGGAACAGATACGCAGTATTTT. This gives the protein CASSQGTDTQYF.

Only a few counts were recorded for this clonotype. The genes are TRBV20-1 and TRBJ2-5; TRBD1 matches 9 bases. With V trimmed by 6 bases and J by 5 bases, 13 bases remained unmatched. CDR1 is DFQATT, CDR2 SNEGSKA, per germline (reference sequence). The CDR3 is made up of 15 amino acids. Written as DNA, the CDR3 is TGCAGTGCCGGTGGGGGACAGGGCTTTATTGAGACCCAGTACTTC. Its protein product is CSAGGGQGFIETQYF.

This chain links TRBV5-4 with TRBJ2-2, with D uncertain. Trimming cost V 0 bases and J 5 bases, with 8 bases left between them. The CDR3 totals 14 residues. Per the germline V gene, CDR1 is SGHNT and CDR2 is YYREEE (reference sequence). The CDR3 DNA is TGTGCCAGCAGCTTGGCCTGGGATACCGGGGAGCTGTTTTTT. Protein product: CASSLAWDTGELFF.

There are a few counts of this clonotype. Written as DNA, the CDR3 is TGCAGCGTTGCTGGACTAGCGGGAGGATCAGATACGCAGTATTTT. Translated, it gives CSVAGLAGGSDTQYF. This chain joins TRBV29-1 and TRBJ2-3; TRBD2 aligns across 14 bases. The junction had 4 bases not matched to a gene; V was cut back by 4 bases and J by 4 bases. The CDR3 extends over 15 amino acids. Germline lookup yields CDR1 SQVTM and CDR2 ANQGSEA.

This chain joins TRBV20-1 and TRBJ2-5; D gene unclear. Germline CDR1 reads DFQATT; CDR2 reads SNEGSKA (reference sequence). The CDR3 sequence is 12 residues long. The V and J ends lost 7 bases and 4 bases respectively, with 13 bases between them. The CDR3 reads CSGKGGPETQYF. CDR3 coding DNA: TGCAGTGGCAAAGGTGGGCCAGAGACCCAGTACTTC.

Regarding this clonotype: This may come from a read error, since a much larger clone is one base off. Given the absence of the conserved phenylalanine or tryptophan at the CDR3 end, a read error is likely. V gene TRBV29-1 combines with J gene TRBJ2-1; D tentatively reads TRBD1 or TRBD2 (5 bases each). V shed 8 bases and J shed 2 bases, with 16 bases lying between them. The V gene's germline CDR1 is SQVTM and CDR2 ANQGSEA. This CDR3 contains 14 residues. The CDR3 is CSSRDPRPYNEQFY. CDR3 DNA sequence: TGCAGCTCCCGGGACCCGAGACCCTACAATGAGCAGTTCTAC.

This clonotype was recorded only once. The J gene is TRBJ2-1, the V gene TRBV27; 10 bases match TRBD2. In germline, CDR1 is MNHEY, CDR2 SMNVEV (reference sequence). The CDR3 is made up of 18 amino acids. V trimming: 7 bases; J trimming: 6 bases; junction bases outside the gene matches: 18. The chain's CDR3 is CASKWPSGRGYGSNEQFF. The CDR3 DNA reads as TGTGCCAGCAAGTGGCCTAGCGGGAGAGGTTATGGTAGCAATGAGCAGTTCTTC.

Only a few counts were recorded for this clonotype. The V call is TRBV28, the J call TRBJ2-5; perhaps TRBD2 as D (5 bases). The CDR3 runs 13 residues. The V gene lost 6 bases and the J gene lost 5 bases, with 13 bases spanning the gap. Germline CDR1 is MDHEN and CDR2 is SYDVKM. This CDR3 is CASSQLEVETQYF. The DNA of the CDR3 is TGTGCCAGCAGCCAATTGGAGGTGGAGACCCAGTACTTC.

This clonotype showed up just a few times. The chain employs TRBV7-9 and TRBJ2-3, with 8 bases aligning to TRBD1. Germline V gene sequence: CDR1 SEHNR, CDR2 FQNEAQ (reference sequence). V lost 5 bases to trimming and J lost 0 bases; unmatched junction nucleotides: 4. This CDR3 has 15 residues. CDR3 nucleotides: TGTGCCAGCAGCCCGGGACAGGTCAGCACAGATACGCAGTATTTT. Protein product: CASSPGQVSTDTQYF.

This clonotype was observed many times. The chain employs TRBV9 and TRBJ2-1; D gene unclear. The CDR3 runs to 15 residues. Germline V gives CDR1 SGDLS, CDR2 YYNGEE. Trimming removed 0 bases from V and 6 bases from J, with 13 bases in between. The CDR3 protein is CASSVGTLGSNEQFF. The CDR3 bases are TGTGCCAGCAGCGTAGGGACCCTCGGGTCCAATGAGCAGTTCTTC.